This T cell receptor (beta chain) was observed in a study of cytomegalovirus exposure and HLA in healthy donors. Study-level results: Cytomegalovirus-associated TCR beta chains were listed, numbering some 180. In a later analysis, at a false discovery rate of 0.05, under 20,000 TCR beta sequences were associated with HLA alleles. Specificity for CMV antigens was confirmed in vitro for a few of the CMV-associated chains. Later analysis indicated greater clonal expansion among HLA-associated TCR beta chains than among equally common other chains.

Trimming took 6 bases from V and 2 from J; bases not matched to a gene: 13. This CDR3 is built from 17 residues. CDR1 SEHNR and CDR2 FQNEAQ come from the germline V gene (reference sequence). 60 Vbeta and 13 Jbeta primers were used in PCR. The data were produced by immunoSEQ multiplex PCR, yet TCRdb's version contains in-frame clones alone and is incomplete. The sample carries roughly 130,000 clones, 70% to 90% recorded once. Concerning this clone itself: Its antigen is unknown.

Sequencing used PBMCs. The clonotype originates from a boy younger than 18 in good health and CMV-seronegative. This chain connects TRBV7-9 to TRBJ2-1, with 7 bases matching TRBD2. Written as DNA, the CDR3 is TGTGCCAGCAGTTTACGGGGGGAGCGACTAACCTACAATGAGCAGTTCTTC. It encodes CASSLRGERLTYNEQFF. The whole variable domain, filled in from reference TRBV7-9 and TRBJ2-1, reads DTGVSQNPRHKITKRGQNVTFRCDPISEHNRLYWYRQTLGQGPEFLTYFQNEAQLEKSRLLSDRFSAERPKGSFSTLEIQRTEQGDSAMYLCASSLRGERLTYNEQFFGPGTRLTVL.